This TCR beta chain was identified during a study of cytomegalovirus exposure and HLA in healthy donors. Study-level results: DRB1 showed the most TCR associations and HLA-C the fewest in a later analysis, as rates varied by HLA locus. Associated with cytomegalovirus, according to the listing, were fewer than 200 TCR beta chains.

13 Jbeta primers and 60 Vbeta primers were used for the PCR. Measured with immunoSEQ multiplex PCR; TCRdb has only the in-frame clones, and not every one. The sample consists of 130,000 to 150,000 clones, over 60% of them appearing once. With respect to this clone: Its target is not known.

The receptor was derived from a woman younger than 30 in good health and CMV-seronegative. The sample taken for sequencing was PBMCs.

The CDR3 is CASSPGQGKPTNEKLFF. The CDR3 nucleotides read TGTGCCAGCAGCCCGGGACAGGGGAAACCAACTAATGAAAAACTGTTTTTT. The rearrangement links TRBV5-8 to TRBJ1-4, with 10 bases identical to TRBD1. This CDR3 comprises 17 residues. Germline loops: CDR1 SGHTS, CDR2 YDEGEE. V was clipped by 4 bases and J by 0 bases; unmatched bases: 6.